This TCR beta chain originates from a study of blood T cell repertoires in COVID-19 (dated by TCRdb to the early 2020s). Notes on the research overall: The collaborator samples originated in the United States, Italy and Spain and spanned the acute and convalescent phases of COVID-19. The prospective study material was composed of cDNA or gDNA derived from T cells, B-cell-depleted T cells, or PBMCs. The samples were drawn from two sources: the first 160 participants of the ongoing ImmuneRACE study, and 950 to 1,500 subjects contributed by 6 global collaborators. The sample metadata nearly always contained a de-identified subject ID, COVID-19 status, age in years and sex. Where available, HLA class I and class II types were taken from metadata supplied by the sample provider and were not determined by assay-based typing. A freely available public database, intended as a resource for researchers studying the immune response to SARS-CoV-2, is where the repertoires were released. The dataset comprised deeply sampled blood TCRbeta repertoires from subjects exposed to, actively infected with, or recovered from COVID-19. On the study overall, not on this receptor specifically: Clinical and demographic metadata were provided uncurated, with the amount varying by source and participant.

V lost 8 bases and J lost 4 bases, and the count of bases not matched to a germline gene is 5. From cysteine to phenylalanine, the CDR3 is 13 amino acids long. Left in the record is the CDR3 DNA by itself, 39 bases read in frame from the first base. The germline V gene (reference sequence) sets CDR1 to LNHDA and CDR2 to SQIVND. A remark on this clone: Its specific antigen is unknown. No quality values exist for individual bases; no much larger clone is one base distant.

TCRbeta CDR3 regions were amplified from genomic DNA by means of the immunoSEQ Assay, a bias-controlled multiplex PCR. In the paper's pipeline: The number of nucleated cells in each sample was estimated from the amplification of reference gene primers within the assay. To quantify the absolute abundance of each unique TCRbeta CDR3 rearrangement, sequence reads were collapsed and filtered. For each sample, productive Simpson clonality was calculated by taking the square root of Simpson's diversity index across productive rearrangements. TCRdb provides this immuneACCESS table in a form limited to in-frame rearrangements. Some clones are lacking; in checked studies, under half of them reflect an unresolved V gene, and why the rest are absent is not known. That table is the source of V, J and clone size, and D and trimming were worked out from the DNA. The sample yields about 50,000 clones; more than 80% were counted once. The ten largest account for 6.5% of the sample.

Whole blood was collected in K2EDTA tubes by collaborating institutions according to the institutions' own protocols. For TCRbeta analysis, collaborators shipped samples as frozen whole blood, isolated PBMCs, or DNA extracted from either of those sample types. The chain is assembled from TRBV19 and TRBJ1-2; 9 of the junction bases match TRBD1. The sequence was collected from a man aged 55 to 70 with acute or convalescent COVID-19. The sequenced sample was peripheral blood. Here is the DNA: TGTGCCAGTTCTCAGGACAGGGGCTATGGCTACACCTTC. It is translated as CASSQDRGYGYTF.